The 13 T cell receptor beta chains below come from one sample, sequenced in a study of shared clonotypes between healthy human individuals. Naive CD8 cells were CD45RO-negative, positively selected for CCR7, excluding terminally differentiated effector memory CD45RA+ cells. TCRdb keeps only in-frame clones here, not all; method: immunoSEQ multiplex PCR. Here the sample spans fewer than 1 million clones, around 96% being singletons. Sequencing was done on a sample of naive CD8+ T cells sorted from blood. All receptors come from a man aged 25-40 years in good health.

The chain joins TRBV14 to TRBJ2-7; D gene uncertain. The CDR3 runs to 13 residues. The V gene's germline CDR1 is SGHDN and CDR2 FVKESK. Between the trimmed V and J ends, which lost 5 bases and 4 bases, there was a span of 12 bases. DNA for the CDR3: TGTGCCAGCAGCTCCTCGACGTTATACGAGCAGTACTTC. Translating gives CASSSSTLYEQYF.

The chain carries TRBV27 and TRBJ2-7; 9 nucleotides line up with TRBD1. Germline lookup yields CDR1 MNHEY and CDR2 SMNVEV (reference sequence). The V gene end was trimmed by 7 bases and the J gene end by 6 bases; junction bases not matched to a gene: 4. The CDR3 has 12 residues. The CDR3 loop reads CASMGQGVEQYF. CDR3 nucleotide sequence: TGTGCCAGCATGGGACAGGGCGTCGAGCAGTACTTC.

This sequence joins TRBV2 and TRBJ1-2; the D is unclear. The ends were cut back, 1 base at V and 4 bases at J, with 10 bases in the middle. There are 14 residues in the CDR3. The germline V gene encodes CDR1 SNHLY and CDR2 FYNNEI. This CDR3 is CASSEGTLIYGYTF. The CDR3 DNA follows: TGTGCCAGCAGTGAAGGGACGTTGATCTATGGCTACACCTTC.

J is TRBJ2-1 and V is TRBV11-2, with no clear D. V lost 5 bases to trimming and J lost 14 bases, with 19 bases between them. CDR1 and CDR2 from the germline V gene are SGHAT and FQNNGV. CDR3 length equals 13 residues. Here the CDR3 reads CASSIPGPLEKFF. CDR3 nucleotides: TGTGCCAGCAGCATTCCCGGGCCCTTGGAGAAGTTCTTC.

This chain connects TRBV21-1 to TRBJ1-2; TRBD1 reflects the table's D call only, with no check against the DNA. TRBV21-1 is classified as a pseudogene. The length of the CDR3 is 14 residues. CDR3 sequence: CASSTNRDEYGYTF. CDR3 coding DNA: TGTGCCAGCAGCACCAACAGGGATGAGTATGGCTACACCTTC.

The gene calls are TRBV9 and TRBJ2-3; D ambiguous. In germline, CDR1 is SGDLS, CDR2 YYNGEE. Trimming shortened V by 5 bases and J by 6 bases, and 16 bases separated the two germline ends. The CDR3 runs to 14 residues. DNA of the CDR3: TGTGCCAGCAGTGACGACCTAGGAAAGGATACGCAGTATTTT. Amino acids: CASSDDLGKDTQYF.

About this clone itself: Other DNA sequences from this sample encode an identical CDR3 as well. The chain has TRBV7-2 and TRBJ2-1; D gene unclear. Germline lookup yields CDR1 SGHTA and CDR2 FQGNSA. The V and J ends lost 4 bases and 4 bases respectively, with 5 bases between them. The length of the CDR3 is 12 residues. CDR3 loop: CASSSTYNEQFF. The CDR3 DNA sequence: TGTGCCAGCAGCTCGACGTACAATGAGCAGTTCTTC.

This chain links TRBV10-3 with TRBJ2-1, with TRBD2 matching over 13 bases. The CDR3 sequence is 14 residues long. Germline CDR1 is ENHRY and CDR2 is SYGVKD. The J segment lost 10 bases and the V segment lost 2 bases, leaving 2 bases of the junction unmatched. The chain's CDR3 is CAISEGLAGVEQFF. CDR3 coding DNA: TGTGCCATCAGTGAGGGACTAGCGGGAGTCGAGCAGTTCTTC.

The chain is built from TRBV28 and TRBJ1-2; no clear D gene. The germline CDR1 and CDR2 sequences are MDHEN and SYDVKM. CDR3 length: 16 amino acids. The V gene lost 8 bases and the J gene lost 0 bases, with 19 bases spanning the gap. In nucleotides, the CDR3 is TGTGCCAGCGACGTAACGAGCAAGGATCCTAACTATGGCTACACCTTC. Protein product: CASDVTSKDPNYGYTF.

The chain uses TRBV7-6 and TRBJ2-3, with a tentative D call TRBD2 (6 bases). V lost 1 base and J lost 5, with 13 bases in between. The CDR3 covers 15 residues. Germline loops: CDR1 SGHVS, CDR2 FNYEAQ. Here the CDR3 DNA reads TGTGCCAGCAGCTTAGAGGCTAGCGTTGGAGATACGCAGTATTTT. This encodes CASSLEASVGDTQYF.

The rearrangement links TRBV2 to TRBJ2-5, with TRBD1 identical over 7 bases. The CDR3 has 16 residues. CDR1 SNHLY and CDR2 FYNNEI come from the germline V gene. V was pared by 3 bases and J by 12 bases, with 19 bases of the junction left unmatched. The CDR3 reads CASSDPLMTGPGQEYF. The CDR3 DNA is TGTGCCAGCAGTGACCCCCTTATGACAGGGCCCGGACAAGAGTACTTC.

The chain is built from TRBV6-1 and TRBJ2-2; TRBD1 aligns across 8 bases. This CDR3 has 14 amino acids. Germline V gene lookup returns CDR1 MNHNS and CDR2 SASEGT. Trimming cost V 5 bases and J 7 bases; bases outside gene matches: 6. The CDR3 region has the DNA TGTGCCAGCAGTCAGGACAGGGTGGACGGGGAGCTGTTTTTT. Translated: CASSQDRVDGELFF.

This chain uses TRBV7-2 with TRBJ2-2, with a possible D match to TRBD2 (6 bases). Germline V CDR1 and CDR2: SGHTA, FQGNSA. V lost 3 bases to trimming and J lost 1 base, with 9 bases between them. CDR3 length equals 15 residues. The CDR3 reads CASSFGGMNTGELFF. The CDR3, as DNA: TGTGCCAGCAGCTTTGGCGGGATGAACACCGGGGAGCTGTTTTTT.